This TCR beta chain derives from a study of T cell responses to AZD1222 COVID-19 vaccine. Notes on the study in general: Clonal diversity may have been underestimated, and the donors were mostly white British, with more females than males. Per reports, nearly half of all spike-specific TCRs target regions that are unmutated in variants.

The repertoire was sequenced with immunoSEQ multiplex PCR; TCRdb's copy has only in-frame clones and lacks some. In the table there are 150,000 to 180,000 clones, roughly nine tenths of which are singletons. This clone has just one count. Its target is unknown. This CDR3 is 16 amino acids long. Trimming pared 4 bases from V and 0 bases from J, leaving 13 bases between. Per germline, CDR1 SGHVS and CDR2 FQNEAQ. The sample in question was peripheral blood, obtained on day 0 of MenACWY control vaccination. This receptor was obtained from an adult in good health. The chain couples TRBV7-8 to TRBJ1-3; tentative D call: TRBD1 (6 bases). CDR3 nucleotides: TGTGCCAGCAGCTCCGGACAGTTTTTCTCTGGAAACACCATATATTTT. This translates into CASSSGQFFSGNTIYF. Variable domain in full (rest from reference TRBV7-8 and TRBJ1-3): GAGVSQSPRYKVAKRGQDVALRCDPISGHVSLFWYQQALGQGPEFLTYFQNEAQLDKSGLPSDRFFAERPEGSVSTLKIQRTQQEDSAVYLCASSSGQFFSGNTIYFGEGSWLTVV.